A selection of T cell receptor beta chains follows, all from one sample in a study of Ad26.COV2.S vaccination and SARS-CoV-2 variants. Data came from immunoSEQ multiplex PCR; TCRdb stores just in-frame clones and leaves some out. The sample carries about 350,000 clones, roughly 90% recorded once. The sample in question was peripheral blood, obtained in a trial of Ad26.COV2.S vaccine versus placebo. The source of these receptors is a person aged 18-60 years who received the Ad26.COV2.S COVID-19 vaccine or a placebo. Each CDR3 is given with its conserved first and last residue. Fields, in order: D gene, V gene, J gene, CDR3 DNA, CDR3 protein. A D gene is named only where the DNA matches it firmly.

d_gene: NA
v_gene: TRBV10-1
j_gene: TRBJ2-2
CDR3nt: TGCGCCAGCAGGGCCAACAGGGAAGCCGGGGAGCTGTTTTTT
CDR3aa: CASRANREAGELFF

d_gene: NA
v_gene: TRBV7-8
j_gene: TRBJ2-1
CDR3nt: TGTGCCAGCAGTTTCGGGACCGGGAGATACAATGAGCAGTTCTTC
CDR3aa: CASSFGTGRYNEQFF

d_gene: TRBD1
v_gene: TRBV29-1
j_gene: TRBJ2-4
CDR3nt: TGCAGCGCGGGAATAAACAGGGGCACGGAGAAAAACATTCAGTACTTC
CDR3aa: CSAGINRGTEKNIQYF

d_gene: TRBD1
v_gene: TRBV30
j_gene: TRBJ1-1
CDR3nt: TGTGCCTGGGACAGGGGTCTGAACACTGAAGCTTTCTTT
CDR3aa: CAWDRGLNTEAFF

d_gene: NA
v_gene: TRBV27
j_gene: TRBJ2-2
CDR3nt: TGTGCCAGCAGCCGAACCGGGACAACAAACACCGGGGAGCTGTTTTTT
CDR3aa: CASSRTGTTNTGELFF

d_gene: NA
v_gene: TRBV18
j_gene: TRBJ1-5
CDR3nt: TGTGCCAGCAGGGGGGGGAATCAGCCCCAGCATTTT
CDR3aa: CASRGGNQPQHF

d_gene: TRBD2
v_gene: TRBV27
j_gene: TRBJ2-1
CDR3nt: TGTGCCAGCAGTTTCCTTACTAGCGGGAGGGCCCCAAATGAGCAGTTCTTC
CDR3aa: CASSFLTSGRAPNEQFF

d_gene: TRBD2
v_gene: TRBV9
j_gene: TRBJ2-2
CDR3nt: TGTGCCAGCAACCCGACTAGCGGCTTAAGCGGGGAGCTGTTTTTT
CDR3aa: CASNPTSGLSGELFF

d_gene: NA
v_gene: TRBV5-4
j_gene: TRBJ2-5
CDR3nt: TGTGCCAGCAGCCCTAAACCCGGGGCTTTCCAAGAGACCCAGTACTTC
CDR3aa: CASSPKPGAFQETQYF

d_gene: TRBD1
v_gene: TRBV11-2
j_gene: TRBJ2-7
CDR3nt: TGTGCCAGCAGCTTTTACGCCGTCCGGGACAGCTCCTACGAGCAGTACTTC
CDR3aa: CASSFYAVRDSSYEQYF

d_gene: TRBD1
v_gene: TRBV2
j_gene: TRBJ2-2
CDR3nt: TGTGCCAGCAGTGATGGGGCAGGGGGCTCCGGGGAGCTGTTTTTT
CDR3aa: CASSDGAGGSGELFF

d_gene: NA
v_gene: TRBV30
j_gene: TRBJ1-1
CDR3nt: TGTGCCTGGATTCGACCGGCTGAAGCTTTCTTT
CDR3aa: CAWIRPAEAFF

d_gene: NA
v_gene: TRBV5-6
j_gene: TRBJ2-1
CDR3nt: TGTGCCAGCAGCTTGGTTGACGGATCCTACAATGAGCAGTTCTTC
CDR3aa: CASSLVDGSYNEQFF

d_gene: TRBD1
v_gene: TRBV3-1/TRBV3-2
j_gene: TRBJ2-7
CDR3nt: TGTGCCAGCAGCCCGGGACAGGGGATTTACGAGCAGTACTTC
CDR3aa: CASSPGQGIYEQYF